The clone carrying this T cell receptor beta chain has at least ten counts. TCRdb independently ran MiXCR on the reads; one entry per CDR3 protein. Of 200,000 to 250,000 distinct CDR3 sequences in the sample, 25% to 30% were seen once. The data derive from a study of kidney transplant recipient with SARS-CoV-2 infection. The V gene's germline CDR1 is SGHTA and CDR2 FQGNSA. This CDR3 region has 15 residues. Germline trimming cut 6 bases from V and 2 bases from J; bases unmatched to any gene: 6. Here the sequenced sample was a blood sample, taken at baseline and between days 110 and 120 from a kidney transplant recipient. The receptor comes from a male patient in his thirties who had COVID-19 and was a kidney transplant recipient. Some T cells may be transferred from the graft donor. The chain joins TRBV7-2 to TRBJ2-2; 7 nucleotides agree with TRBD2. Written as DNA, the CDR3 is TGTGCCAGCAGAACCGGGACTATTAACACCGGGGAGCTGTTTTTT. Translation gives CASRTGTINTGELFF.